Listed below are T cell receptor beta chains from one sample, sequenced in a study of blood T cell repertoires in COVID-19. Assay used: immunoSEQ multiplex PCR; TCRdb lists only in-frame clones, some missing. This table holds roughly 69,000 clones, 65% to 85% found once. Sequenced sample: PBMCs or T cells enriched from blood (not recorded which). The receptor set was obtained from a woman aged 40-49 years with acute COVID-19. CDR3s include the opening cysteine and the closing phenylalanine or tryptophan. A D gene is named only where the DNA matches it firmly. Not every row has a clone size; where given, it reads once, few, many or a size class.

TGCGCCAGCAGCCAGGCTCGTCTAGCGGGAGCCTACGAGCAGTACTTC | CASSQARLAGAYEQYF | - | TRBJ2-7 | TRBD2 | TRBV4-1
TGCGCCAGCAGCAGGACAGGGGGCGGGGATACGCAGTATTTT | CASSRTGGGDTQYF | - | TRBJ2-3 | TRBD1 | TRBV5-1
TGTGCCAGCAGCTTGGTGGGCCAAAGAAGTACTGAAGCTTTCTTT | CASSLVGQRSTEAFF | - | TRBJ1-1 | - | TRBV5-4
TGTGCCAGCAGTCTAGGACAGGGGGCGATTGAGCAGTTCTTC | CASSLGQGAIEQFF | - | TRBJ2-1 | TRBD1 | TRBV6-4
TGTGCCAGCAGTGAAGGAAGTTTCGGGGCTAACTATGGCTACACCTTC | CASSEGSFGANYGYTF | - | TRBJ1-2 | - | TRBV6-1
TGTGCCAGCACCGGAAGGGACAGGGATTTCCAGCCCCAGCATTTT | CASTGRDRDFQPQHF | once | TRBJ1-5 | TRBD1 | TRBV6-5
TGTGCCAGCAGCTTATGGTCGGGACTAACCTACAATGAGCAGTTCTTC | CASSLWSGLTYNEQFF | - | TRBJ2-1 | TRBD2 | TRBV7-2
TGTGCCAGCAGCTCAGTAGCACGGACAGGGGAAGAGACCCAGTACTTC | CASSSVARTGEETQYF | - | TRBJ2-5 | TRBD1 | TRBV5-4
TGCAGCGTTGGACCTCGGGGCACAGATACGCAGTATTTT | CSVGPRGTDTQYF | - | TRBJ2-3 | - | TRBV29-1
TGCGCCAGCAGCCCAGGACAGGGGAACACTGAAGCTTTCTTT | CASSPGQGNTEAFF | - | TRBJ1-1 | TRBD1 | TRBV5-1
TGTGCCAGCAGTATGAAACAGGGAGGGAGAAACACCATATATTTT | CASSMKQGGRNTIYF | - | TRBJ1-3 | - | TRBV6-6
TGTGCCAGCAGACCTGGGACAGGGAGTAATTCACCCCTCCACTTT | CASRPGTGSNSPLHF | - | TRBJ1-6 | TRBD1 | TRBV28
TGTGCCAGTAGTAGGAGGACGGAATTTTCCTACAATGAGCAGTTCTTC | CASSRRTEFSYNEQFF | - | TRBJ2-1 | - | TRBV19
TGCGCCAGCAGTCCAGACAGGAGTAGCAATCAGCCCCAGCATTTT | CASSPDRSSNQPQHF | - | TRBJ1-5 | - | TRBV23-1
TGTGCCAGCAGCTTGGGGACAGGCCGGAGTGAAGCTTTCTTT | CASSLGTGRSEAFF | - | TRBJ1-1 | TRBD1 | TRBV9
TGTGCCAGCAGTTCCCCCGGGGACAGGAGTGGCTACACCTTC | CASSSPGDRSGYTF | - | TRBJ1-2 | TRBD1 | TRBV27
TGTGCCAGCAGCCAAGTCCAGGGGAAAGGCTACACCTTC | CASSQVQGKGYTF | - | TRBJ1-2 | - | TRBV4-2
TGTGCCAGCAGCCAAGAAGGCCCTAGCGGGAGGGATGACACAGATACGCAGTATTTT | CASSQEGPSGRDDTDTQYF | - | TRBJ2-3 | TRBD2 | TRBV3-1/TRBV3-2
TGTGCCAGCAGCTTGGAGGGCAGGGCCTTCGGTGGCTACACCTTC | CASSLEGRAFGGYTF | - | TRBJ1-2 | - | TRBV5-6
TGTGCCAGCAGGGGGGGACAGGGTTATTCACCCCTCCACTTT | CASRGGQGYSPLHF | - | TRBJ1-6 | TRBD1 | TRBV28
TGTGCCAGCACCCTGCGGTCCAGGGGAACTGGGGCCAACGTCCTGACTTTC | CASTLRSRGTGANVLTF | - | TRBJ2-6 | - | TRBV28
TGTGCCACCAGCAGAGGGGAAGGGGCGGGAGGCTCCTACGAGCAGTACTTC | CATSRGEGAGGSYEQYF | - | TRBJ2-7 | TRBD2 | TRBV15
TGTGCCAGCACCCAAAGACAGGTGTCGGCCCTCAGCTCCTACAATGAGCAGTTCTTC | CASTQRQVSALSSYNEQFF | - | TRBJ2-1 | - | TRBV28
TGTGCCAGCAGTGACAGGTCGGGGGGAAACACCATATATTTT | CASSDRSGGNTIYF | - | TRBJ1-3 | - | TRBV2
TGCGCCAGCAGCGGGGGGGCAGAGAGTGAAAAACTGTTTTTT | CASSGGAESEKLFF | few | TRBJ1-4 | - | TRBV5-1
TGTGCCACCAGTGATTTAGACAGCCAAGAGACCCAGTACTTC | CATSDLDSQETQYF | - | TRBJ2-5 | - | TRBV24-1
TGTGCCAGCAGCTTCCATAGCGGGGGGACCACCACAGATACGCAGTATTTT | CASSFHSGGTTTDTQYF | - | TRBJ2-3 | TRBD2 | TRBV7-2
TGTGCCAGCAGCTTGTTCGGGGGGCTTGGCACTGAAGCTTTCTTT | CASSLFGGLGTEAFF | once | TRBJ1-1 | - | TRBV5-6
TGTGCCAGCAGAAGCGGCAATCAGCCCCAGCATTTT | CASRSGNQPQHF | - | TRBJ1-5 | - | TRBV12-3/TRBV12-4
TGTGCCAGCAGCCTTAGCGGGAGGGCCGCAGATACGCAGTATTTT | CASSLSGRAADTQYF | - | TRBJ2-3 | TRBD2 | TRBV7-8
TGTGCCAGCAGCACCCGGGACAGGGCGTACAATGAGCAGTTCTTC | CASSTRDRAYNEQFF | - | TRBJ2-1 | - | TRBV21-1
TGCGCCAGCAGCTTGGCCCCAGCGACTGTTACTGAAGCTTTCTTT | CASSLAPATVTEAFF | - | TRBJ1-1 | - | TRBV5-1
TGTGCCACCAGGAACAGGACCGGCTCTGGGGCCAACGTCCTGACTTTC | CATRNRTGSGANVLTF | - | TRBJ2-6 | - | TRBV15
TGTGCCAGCAGCTTTGGGGGGAACCGCTATGGCTACACCTTC | CASSFGGNRYGYTF | few | TRBJ1-2 | - | TRBV7-2
TGTGCCAGCAGCCAAGCTGCAGGCGACACCGGGGAGCTGTTTTTT | CASSQAAGDTGELFF | - | TRBJ2-2 | - | TRBV3-1/TRBV3-2
TGCGCCAGCAGACTAGCGGGCTCCTACGAGCAGTACTTC | CASRLAGSYEQYF | - | TRBJ2-7 | TRBD2 | TRBV10-2
TGTGCCAGCAGTGAGCAGGGACTAGCGGGAGTATTCGCCTACGAGCAGTACTTC | CASSEQGLAGVFAYEQYF | - | TRBJ2-7 | TRBD2 | TRBV2
TGTGCCAGCAGTTTTCGCTCGGATGAGCAGTTCTTC | CASSFRSDEQFF | - | TRBJ2-1 | - | TRBV12-3/TRBV12-4
TGTGCCAGCAGTTCGTTAACTAGCAGGTCCTACGAGCAGTACTTC | CASSSLTSRSYEQYF | - | TRBJ2-7 | - | TRBV28
TGTGCCAGCAGCCCGGGGGGGCGGGTAGTATACAATGAGCAGTTCTTC | CASSPGGRVVYNEQFF | - | TRBJ2-1 | TRBD2 | TRBV11-3
TGTGCCAGCAGCGCCTGGGCCCTGTCAGATACGCAGTATTTT | CASSAWALSDTQYF | - | TRBJ2-3 | - | TRBV11-2